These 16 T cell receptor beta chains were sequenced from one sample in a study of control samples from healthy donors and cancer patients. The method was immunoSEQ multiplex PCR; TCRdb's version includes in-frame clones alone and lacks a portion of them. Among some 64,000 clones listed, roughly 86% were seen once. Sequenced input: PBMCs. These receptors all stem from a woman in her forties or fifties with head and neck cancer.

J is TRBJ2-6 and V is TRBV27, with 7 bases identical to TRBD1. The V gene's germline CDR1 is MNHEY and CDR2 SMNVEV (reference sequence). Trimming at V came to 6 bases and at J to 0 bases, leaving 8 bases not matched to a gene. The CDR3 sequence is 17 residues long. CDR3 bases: TGTGCCAGCAGAAGACAGGGAATGGGCTCTGGGGCCAACGTCCTGACTTTC. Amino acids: CASRRQGMGSGANVLTF.

CDR3 nucleotides: TGTGCCTGGAGTCTAGGGGCCATGAACACTGAAGCTTTCTTT. Translated: CAWSLGAMNTEAFF. The rearrangement uses TRBV30 and TRBJ1-1, with D possibly being TRBD1 (5 bases). The V end lost 2 bases, the J end lost 0 bases, and 10 bases lay between the germline ends. The CDR3 is made up of 14 amino acids. Germline V gives CDR1 GTSNPN, CDR2 SVGIG (reference sequence). Drawing the rest from reference TRBV30 and TRBJ1-1, the complete variable domain is SQTIHQWPATLVQPVGSPLSLECTVEGTSNPNLYWYRQAAGRGLQLLFYSVGIGQISSEVPQNLSASRPQDRQFILSSKKLLLSDSGFYLCAWSLGAMNTEAFFGQGTRLTVV.

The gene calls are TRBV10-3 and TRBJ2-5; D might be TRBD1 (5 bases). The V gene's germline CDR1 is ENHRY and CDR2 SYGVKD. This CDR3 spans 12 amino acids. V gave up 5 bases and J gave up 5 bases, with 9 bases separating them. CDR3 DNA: TGTGCCATCAGTAACAAGGGGGAGACCCAGTACTTC. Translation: CAISNKGETQYF.

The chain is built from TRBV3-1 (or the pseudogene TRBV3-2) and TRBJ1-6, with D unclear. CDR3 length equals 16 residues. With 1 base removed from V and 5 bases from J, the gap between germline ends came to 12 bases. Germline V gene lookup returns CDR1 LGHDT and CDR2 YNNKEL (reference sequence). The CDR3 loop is CASSQVGVSDNSPLHF. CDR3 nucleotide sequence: TGTGCCAGCAGCCAAGTGGGCGTGAGTGATAATTCACCCCTCCACTTT.

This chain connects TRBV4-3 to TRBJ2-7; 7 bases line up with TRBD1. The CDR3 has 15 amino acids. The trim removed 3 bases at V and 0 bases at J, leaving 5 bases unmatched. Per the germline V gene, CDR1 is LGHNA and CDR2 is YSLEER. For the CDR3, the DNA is TGCGCCAGCAGCCAGGGACAGACAAGCTCCTACGAGCAGTACTTC. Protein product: CASSQGQTSSYEQYF.

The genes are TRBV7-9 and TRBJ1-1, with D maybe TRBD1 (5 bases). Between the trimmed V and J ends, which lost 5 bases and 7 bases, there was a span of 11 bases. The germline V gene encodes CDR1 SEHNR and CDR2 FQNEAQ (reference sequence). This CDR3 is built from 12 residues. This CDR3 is CASSTGTGEAFF. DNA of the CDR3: TGTGCCAGCAGCACCGGGACCGGTGAAGCTTTCTTT. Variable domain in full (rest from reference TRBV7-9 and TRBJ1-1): DTGVSQNPRHKITKRGQNVTFRCDPISEHNRLYWYRQTLGQGPEFLTYFQNEAQLEKSRLLSDRFSAERPKGSFSTLEIQRTEQGDSAMYLCASSTGTGEAFFGQGTRLTVV.

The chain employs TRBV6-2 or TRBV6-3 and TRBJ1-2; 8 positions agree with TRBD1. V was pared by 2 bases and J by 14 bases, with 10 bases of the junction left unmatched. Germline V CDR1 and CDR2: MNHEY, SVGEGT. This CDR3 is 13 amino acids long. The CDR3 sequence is CASSYDSQGARTF. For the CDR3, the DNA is TGTGCCAGCAGTTACGACTCCCAGGGGGCGCGTACCTTC.

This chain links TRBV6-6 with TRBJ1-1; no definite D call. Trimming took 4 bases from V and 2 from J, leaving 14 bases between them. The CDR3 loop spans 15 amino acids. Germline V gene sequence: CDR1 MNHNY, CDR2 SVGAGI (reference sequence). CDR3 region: CASSFDGNPNTEAFF. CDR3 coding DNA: TGTGCCAGCAGTTTCGACGGGAACCCAAACACTGAAGCTTTCTTT.

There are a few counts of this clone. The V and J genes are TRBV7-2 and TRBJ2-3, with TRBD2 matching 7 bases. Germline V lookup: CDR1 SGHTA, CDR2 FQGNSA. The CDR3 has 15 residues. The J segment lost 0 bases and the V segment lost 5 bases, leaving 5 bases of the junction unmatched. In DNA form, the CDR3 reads TGTGCCAGCAGCCACCGGGACTACAGCACAGATACGCAGTATTTT. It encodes CASSHRDYSTDTQYF.

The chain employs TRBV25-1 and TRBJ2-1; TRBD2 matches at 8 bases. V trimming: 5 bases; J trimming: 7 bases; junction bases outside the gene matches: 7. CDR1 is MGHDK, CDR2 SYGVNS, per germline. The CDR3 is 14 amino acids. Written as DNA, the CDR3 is TGTGCCAGCAGTCGGGGGGGGCTCGAGAATGAGCAGTTCTTC. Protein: CASSRGGLENEQFF.

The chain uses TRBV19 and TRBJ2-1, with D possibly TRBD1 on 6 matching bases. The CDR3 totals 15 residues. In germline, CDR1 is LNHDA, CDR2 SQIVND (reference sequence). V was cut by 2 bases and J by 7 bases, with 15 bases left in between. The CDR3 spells CASSIQGGKMNEQFF. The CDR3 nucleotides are TGTGCCAGTAGTATACAAGGGGGTAAAATGAATGAGCAGTTCTTC.

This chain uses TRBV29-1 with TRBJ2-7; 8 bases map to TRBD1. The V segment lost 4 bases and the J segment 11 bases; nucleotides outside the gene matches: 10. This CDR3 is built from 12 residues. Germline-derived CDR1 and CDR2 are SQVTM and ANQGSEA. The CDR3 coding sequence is TGCAGCGTTGGGGATAAGTACAGGGGGGAGTACTTC. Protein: CSVGDKYRGEYF.

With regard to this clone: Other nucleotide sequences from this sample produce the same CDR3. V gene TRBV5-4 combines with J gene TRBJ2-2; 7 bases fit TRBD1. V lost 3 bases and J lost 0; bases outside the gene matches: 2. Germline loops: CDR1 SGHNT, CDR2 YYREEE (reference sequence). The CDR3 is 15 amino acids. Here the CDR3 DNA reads TGTGCCAGCAGCTCCGGGACAGCGAACACCGGGGAGCTGTTTTTT. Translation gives CASSSGTANTGELFF.

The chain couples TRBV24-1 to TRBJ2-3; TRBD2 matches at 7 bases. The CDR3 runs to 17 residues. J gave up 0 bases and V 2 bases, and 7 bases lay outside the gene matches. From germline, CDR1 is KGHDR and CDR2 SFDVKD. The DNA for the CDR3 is TGTGCCACCAGTGATTGGCCTTCAGCGGGGAGCACAGATACGCAGTATTTT. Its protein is CATSDWPSAGSTDTQYF.

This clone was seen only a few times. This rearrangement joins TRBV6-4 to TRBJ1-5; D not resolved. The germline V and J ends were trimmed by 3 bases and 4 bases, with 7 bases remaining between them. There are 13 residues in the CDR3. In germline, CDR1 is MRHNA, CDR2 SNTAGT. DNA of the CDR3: TGTGCCAGCAGTGAACAGCCTAATCAGCCCCAGCATTTT. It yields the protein CASSEQPNQPQHF.

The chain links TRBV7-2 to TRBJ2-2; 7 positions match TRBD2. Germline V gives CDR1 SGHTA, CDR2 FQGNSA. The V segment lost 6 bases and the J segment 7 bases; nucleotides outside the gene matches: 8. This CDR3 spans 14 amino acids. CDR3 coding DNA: TGTGCCAGCAGACTCGGGGGGAGGAGCGGGGAGCTGTTTTTT. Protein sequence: CASRLGGRSGELFF.